This note documents a single T cell receptor beta chain sequence. This clonotype was recorded at least ten times. What this receptor recognizes is not known. Per-nucleotide qualities are absent, and no much larger clonotype sits a single base away. The data originate from a study of breast tumors, draining lymph nodes, adjacent tissues listed by TCRdb under 2016. In terms of the full investigation: The study compared TCR beta repertoires across tumor, adjacent nontumor tissue and axillary lymph nodes from breast cancer patients. In human breast cancer, the study set out to evaluate how tumor, surrounding tissue and draining lymph node repertoires relate to one another and whether T cells may move between these sites.

The sample was run on an Illumina HiSeq 2000. TCR beta chain libraries were generated through multiplex PCR amplification. High-throughput sequencing was used to analyze the amplified TCR beta chain products. TCRdb's own reprocessing of the public reads used fastp at Q25 and MiXCR and kept productive beta chains. Each record represents a unique CDR3 protein, reported with the most common genes and DNA among its rows. The sample yields about 140,000 distinct CDR3 sequences; approximately 32% were counted once. The ten largest make up about 2.5% of the sample. General findings and caveats noted by the study authors: Tumor and nontumor tissue repertoires were significantly more similar in luminal-like than in basal-like breast cancer. The data were considered consistent with the idea that most tumor T cells come from the lymph node and then expand in tumor tissue. Rather than being directly demonstrated, the conclusion that tumor T cells originate in lymph nodes was presented as consistent with a hypothesis. Tumor T-cell repertoires showed less diversity than lymph node repertoires and more diversity than nontumor tissue repertoires, and tumor T-cell repertoires showed preferential V and J gene usage.

Trimming at the junction amounts to 1 base on V and 1 base on J, and the germline ends lie 10 bases apart. Sequences SGHAT (CDR1) and FQNNGV (CDR2) are obtained from the germline V gene. Its CDR3 holds 15 amino acids, cysteine through phenylalanine. Only the CDR3 region is kept as DNA, spanning 45 bases read in frame from base 1. Lymph node samples came from the axillary draining lymph nodes of breast cancer patients. The rearrangement joined TRBV11-2 to TRBJ2-5; too little of a D gene remains to name it. The sequencing input was axillary lymph node tissue. This TCR came from a female donor with breast cancer. Some clones in this sample may be carry-over from other donors' samples. The base sequence is TGTGCCAGCAGCTTAGGCGGTGCCTCCCAAGAGACCCAGTACTTC. Translated, this is CASSLGGASQETQYF.